The 29 T cell receptor beta chains below were found in one sample sequenced in a study of T-cell reconstitution after alpha-beta-depleted transplantation in children. Unique molecular identifiers were incorporated when the TCRbeta library was constructed. TCRdb called the PCR reads again in MiXCR, with one record for every CDR3 protein. This sample carries a few hundred thousand distinct CDR3 sequences, over 10% of them seen once, and the ten largest clones take 2% to 2.5%. Here the sequenced sample was PBMCs, mostly from graft donor cells, taken 360 days after TCRalphabeta/CD19-depleted stem cell transplant. The receptors originated from a male patient aged 10 to 17 who had a stem cell transplant for acute myeloid leukemia, so the T cells may come from the graft donor.

V is TRBV7-3 and J is TRBJ1-3; D gene uncertain. Trimming removed 2 bases at V and 0 bases at J, with 11 bases between. Germline V gene data show CDR1 as SGHTA and CDR2 as FQGTGA. This CDR3 is built from 16 residues. DNA for the CDR3: TGTGCCAGCAGCTTAGGACCCAGAAGCTCTGGAAACACCATATATTTT. Translation gives CASSLGPRSSGNTIYF.

The table lists this clonotype with many counts. This rearrangement joins TRBV12-3 or TRBV12-4 to TRBJ1-3; TRBD1 matches 8 bases. The V segment lost 6 bases and the J segment 4 bases; nucleotides outside the gene matches: 23. This CDR3 region has 20 residues. CDR3 sequence: CASSPLLGQEVLPTGNTIYF. The CDR3 DNA reads as TGTGCCAGCAGCCCACTCTTGGGACAGGAGGTACTTCCAACCGGAAACACCATATATTTT.

This clonotype has a handful of counts. The J gene is TRBJ1-6, the V gene TRBV7-9; D perhaps matches TRBD1 (6 bases). The CDR3 totals 15 residues. Germline V gene lookup returns CDR1 SEHNR and CDR2 FQNEAQ (reference sequence). V lost 5 bases, J lost 5 bases, and 13 bases lay in between. The CDR3 sequence: CASSTHRDHNSPLHF. The CDR3 DNA is TGTGCCAGCAGCACCCACAGGGACCATAATTCACCCCTCCACTTT.

J is TRBJ2-3 and V is TRBV5-1; tentatively, D is TRBD2 (7 bases). This CDR3 region has 16 residues. V was pared by 0 bases and J by 2 bases, with 13 bases between. Germline CDR1 reads SGHRS; CDR2 reads YFSETQ. CDR3 residues: CASSLAGGPYTDTQYF. The CDR3 region has the DNA TGCGCCAGCAGCTTGGCCGGGGGGCCCTACACAGATACGCAGTATTTT.

This clonotype was seen at least ten times. The chain carries TRBV29-1 and TRBJ2-3; D assignment may be TRBD1 or TRBD2 (5 bases each). CDR1 and CDR2 (germline): SQVTM, ANQGSEA. This CDR3 has 14 residues. Trimming stripped 5 bases from V and 5 bases from J, with 17 bases between. In DNA form, the CDR3 reads TGCAGCGTTCCGATGGGGGAGTTGAAAGATACGCAGTATTTT. This translates into CSVPMGELKDTQYF.

The rearrangement links TRBV20-1 to TRBJ2-3; D perhaps matches TRBD2 (5 bases). This CDR3 has 13 residues. Trimming stripped 1 base from V and 9 bases from J, with 14 bases between. The germline gives CDR1 DFQATT, CDR2 SNEGSKA (reference sequence). The CDR3 protein is CSARVAQRGTQYF. The CDR3 DNA follows: TGCAGTGCTAGAGTCGCCCAGCGAGGGACGCAGTATTTT.

The gene calls are TRBV20-1 and TRBJ2-2; 13 bases are a match to TRBD2. Germline lookup yields CDR1 DFQATT and CDR2 SNEGSKA (reference sequence). The CDR3 extends over 16 amino acids. After removal of 5 bases from V and 2 bases from J, the junction contained 5 bases not matched to a gene. CDR3 sequence (DNA): TGCAGTGCTCCTGGGACTAGCGGGATTAACACCGGGGAGCTGTTTTTT. Translation gives CSAPGTSGINTGELFF.

The V call is TRBV4-3, the J call TRBJ2-5; possible D gene TRBD2, 5 bases. Germline assignment: CDR1 LGHNA and CDR2 YSLEER. There are 16 residues in the CDR3. V was pared by 0 bases and J by 9 bases, with 20 bases between. CDR3 sequence: CASSQEPIAAGWAQYF. CDR3 sequence (DNA): TGCGCCAGCAGCCAAGAGCCTATAGCTGCGGGTTGGGCCCAGTACTTC.

This clonotype has only a few counts. The chain combines TRBV20-1 with TRBJ2-1; D not resolved. V lost 6 bases, J lost 10 bases, and 13 bases lay in between. CDR3 length equals 11 residues. Per the germline V gene, CDR1 is DFQATT and CDR2 is SNEGSKA (reference sequence). Here the CDR3 reads CSAPASREQFF. In DNA, the CDR3 is TGCAGTGCCCCCGCTTCGAGAGAGCAGTTCTTC.

This clonotype was seen more than once but under ten times. The chain employs TRBV18 and TRBJ2-5; maybe TRBD1 (5 bases). CDR1 and CDR2 (germline): KGHSH, LQKENI. CDR3 length equals 12 residues. With 1 base removed from V and 5 bases from J, the gap between germline ends came to 5 bases. CDR3 nucleotide sequence: TGTGCCAGCTCACCACACAGGGAGACCCAGTACTTC. Translated: CASSPHRETQYF.

As to this clonotype: The conserved final phenylalanine or tryptophan is absent from the CDR3, which likely points to a read error. The CDR3 reads CASSPLKYFTGRAEAFY. CDR3 bases: TGTGCCAGCAGCCCGTTAAAATACTTCACAGGGAGGGCTGAAGCTTTCTAT. The J gene is TRBJ1-1, the V gene TRBV14; D may be TRBD1 (6 bases). Per germline, CDR1 SGHDN and CDR2 FVKESK. The V end was cut by 4 bases, the J end by 6 bases, with 24 bases between. The CDR3 spans 17 residues.

This clonotype came up a few times. CDR3 nucleotides: TGCAGCGTTGTAGCCCTCCCCCTCGGGGGCTCTGGGGCCAACGTCCTGACTTTC. Translated, it gives CSVVALPLGGSGANVLTF. The chain uses TRBV29-1 and TRBJ2-6; weak D call: TRBD2 (6 bases). The V and J ends lost 4 bases and 0 bases respectively, with 19 bases between them. CDR1 is SQVTM, CDR2 ANQGSEA, per germline. The CDR3 has 18 residues.

The V and J genes are TRBV29-1 and TRBJ2-2; TRBD1 matches 8 bases. The germline CDR1 and CDR2 sequences are SQVTM and ANQGSEA. The CDR3 is 14 residues long. Unmatched junction bases numbered 8, after V lost 7 bases and J lost 4 bases. In nucleotides, the CDR3 is TGCAGCGACTCCGACAGGGGAGTCACCGGGGAGCTGTTTTTT. It is translated as CSDSDRGVTGELFF.

The rearrangement links TRBV6-5 to TRBJ1-1, with TRBD1 as a possible D gene (5 bases). This CDR3 has 16 residues. Germline loops: CDR1 MNHEY, CDR2 SVGAGI. V lost 0 bases and J 7 bases, leaving 18 bases between the germline ends. The CDR3 region has the DNA TGTGCCAGCAGTTACTCGCTAGGGTTGGGGGACGGTGAAGCTTTCTTT. It encodes CASSYSLGLGDGEAFF.

This clonotype was seen only a few times. The chain has TRBV7-6 and TRBJ2-7, with D perhaps matching TRBD2 (5 bases). Germline CDR1 reads SGHVS; CDR2 reads FNYEAQ. The V end lost 5 bases, the J end lost 7 bases, and 15 bases lay between the germline ends. This CDR3 comprises 13 residues. The CDR3 reads CASSTRASREQYF. The DNA for the CDR3 is TGTGCCAGCAGCACGAGGGCGTCCAGGGAGCAGTACTTC.

The chain has TRBV9 and TRBJ2-1; 8 bases agree with TRBD2. The CDR3 length is 14 residues. The ends lost 4 bases at V and 8 bases at J; junction bases unmatched: 8. Per the germline V gene, CDR1 is SGDLS and CDR2 is YYNGEE. In nucleotides, the CDR3 is TGTGCCAGCAGCCAAGCGGGAGAGGGCCATGAGCAGTTCTTC. It codes for CASSQAGEGHEQFF. The full variable domain, completed using reference TRBV9 and TRBJ2-1, is DSGVTQTPKHLITATGQRVTLRCSPRSGDLSVYWYQQSLDQGLQFLIQYYNGEERAKGNILERFSAQQFPDLHSELNLSSLELGDSALYFCASSQAGEGHEQFFGPGTRLTVL.

Ten or more counts support this clonotype. The chain links TRBV5-1 to TRBJ2-2; 9 bases line up with TRBD2. Germline trimming cut 4 bases from V and 4 bases from J; bases unmatched to any gene: 8. The CDR3 length is 16 residues. The germline CDR1 and CDR2 sequences are SGHRS and YFSETQ. The CDR3 DNA is TGCGCCAGCAGCCATATAAGCGGGAGGACCACCGGGGAGCTGTTTTTT. Its translation: CASSHISGRTTGELFF.

The chain has TRBV5-6 and TRBJ2-2; TRBD1 matches at 7 bases. The CDR3 is made up of 18 amino acids. Germline CDR1 reads SGHDT; CDR2 reads YYEEEE. The trim removed 0 bases at V and 5 bases at J, leaving 13 bases unmatched. CDR3: CASSLVSSAGGRTGELFF. DNA of the CDR3: TGTGCCAGCAGCTTGGTTTCGTCGGCAGGGGGTAGGACCGGGGAGCTGTTTTTT.

The CDR3 loop reads CASSFRLVPYNEQFF. CDR3 bases: TGTGCCAGCAGCTTCCGACTAGTCCCCTACAATGAGCAGTTCTTC. The J gene is TRBJ2-1, the V gene TRBV7-3; D perhaps matches TRBD2 (6 bases). Germline values: CDR1 SGHTA, CDR2 FQGTGA. The CDR3 runs 15 residues. The ends were cut back, 3 bases at V and 2 bases at J, with 11 bases in the middle.

This clonotype has only a few counts. The chain uses TRBV29-1 and TRBJ1-2; D is undetermined. V was shortened by 1 base and J by 4 bases, with 16 bases between the two germline ends. CDR1 is SQVTM and CDR2 is ANQGSEA in the germline V gene. CDR3 length: 15 residues. The CDR3 sequence is CSVEVTPQRVYGYTF. The CDR3 DNA is TGCAGCGTTGAAGTAACCCCACAGAGGGTCTATGGCTACACCTTC. The whole variable domain, filled in from reference TRBV29-1 and TRBJ1-2, reads SAVISQKPSRDICQRGTSLTIQCQVDSQVTMMFWYRQQPGQSLTLIATANQGSEATYESGFVIDKFPISRPNLTFSTLTVSNMSPEDSSIYLCSVEVTPQRVYGYTFGSGTRLTVV.

The chain links TRBV20-1 to TRBJ2-7; D may be TRBD1 (6 bases). V lost 0 bases, J lost 2 bases, and 14 bases lay in between. Germline CDR1 DFQATT, CDR2 SNEGSKA (reference sequence). The CDR3 consists of 15 residues. The CDR3 loop is CSARDPWTATYEQYF. The CDR3 nucleotides read TGCAGTGCTAGAGACCCCTGGACAGCCACCTACGAGCAGTACTTC.

This clonotype was counted only a few times. This chain joins TRBV9 and TRBJ1-1; no reliable D call. V lost 3 bases, J lost 0 bases, and 6 bases lay in between. The CDR3 is 13 residues long. CDR1 is SGDLS and CDR2 is YYNGEE in the germline V gene. The CDR3 sequence is CASSETLNTEAFF. The CDR3, as DNA: TGTGCCAGCAGCGAGACCTTGAACACTGAAGCTTTCTTT.

This rearrangement joins TRBV19 to TRBJ2-1; no firm D call. The CDR3 runs to 10 residues. The germline gives CDR1 LNHDA, CDR2 SQIVND (reference sequence). Trimming removed 11 bases from V and 12 bases from J, with 14 bases in between. The CDR3 loop reads CALPRVVQFF. In DNA, the CDR3 is TGTGCCCTTCCACGGGTGGTGCAGTTCTTC.

This clonotype has ten or more counts. The gene calls are TRBV28 and TRBJ1-1; TRBD1 is a possible D gene (5 bases). CDR1 MDHEN and CDR2 SYDVKM come from the germline V gene. The CDR3 covers 14 residues. V was pared by 3 bases and J by 2 bases, with 10 bases between. The CDR3 nucleotides are TGTGCCAGCAGTTTCGGGGGGGGTAACACTGAAGCTTTCTTT. Amino acids: CASSFGGGNTEAFF.

The sample holds many counts of this clonotype. The chain carries TRBV15 and TRBJ2-3; 8 nucleotides line up with TRBD2. Per the germline V gene, CDR1 is LNHNV and CDR2 is YYDKDF (reference sequence). This CDR3 comprises 17 residues. The junction had 5 bases not matched to a gene; V was cut back by 0 bases and J by 0 bases. CDR3 in DNA: TGTGCCACCAGCAGAGATCGACTAGCGCATAGCACAGATACGCAGTATTTT. Amino acids: CATSRDRLAHSTDTQYF.

The table lists this clonotype with many counts. The rearrangement joins TRBV29-1 to TRBJ2-1, with D perhaps matching TRBD1 (5 bases). There are 14 residues in the CDR3. Germline V gene lookup returns CDR1 SQVTM and CDR2 ANQGSEA. V shed 4 bases and J shed 6 bases, with 16 bases lying between them. The CDR3 here is CSVVGAFLSNEQFF. The CDR3 bases are TGCAGCGTTGTTGGGGCATTTTTGAGCAATGAGCAGTTCTTC.

The chain employs TRBV30 and TRBJ2-7; perhaps TRBD1 as D (7 bases). The length of the CDR3 is 14 residues. V lost 4 bases, J lost 3 bases, and 16 bases lay in between. The V gene's germline CDR1 is GTSNPN and CDR2 SVGIG (reference sequence). In DNA form, the CDR3 reads TGTGCCTGGACCCTCGTTCAGGGGGGCTACGAGCAGTACTTC. The encoded protein is CAWTLVQGGYEQYF. Looking up the rest from reference TRBV30 and TRBJ2-7 gives the full variable domain: SQTIHQWPATLVQPVGSPLSLECTVEGTSNPNLYWYRQAAGRGLQLLFYSVGIGQISSEVPQNLSASRPQDRQFILSSKKLLLSDSGFYLCAWTLVQGGYEQYFGPGTRLTVT.

Many counts were recorded for this clonotype. This chain uses TRBV28 with TRBJ2-7; no clear D. CDR1 and CDR2 (germline): MDHEN, SYDVKM. Trimming stripped 2 bases from V and 13 bases from J, with 15 bases between. The CDR3 is 12 amino acids. CDR3 DNA: TGTGCCAGCAGTTTAGGCCCATCTAATCATTACTTC. Protein product: CASSLGPSNHYF.

The V call is TRBV28, the J call TRBJ1-1, with D tentatively TRBD1 (5 bases). This CDR3 is built from 18 residues. Germline lookup yields CDR1 MDHEN and CDR2 SYDVKM. V shed 8 bases and J shed 7 bases, with 32 bases lying between them. CDR3 sequence: CASGRSQMGPTALGEAFF. CDR3 nucleotides: TGTGCCAGCGGCCGAAGCCAGATGGGGCCCACGGCCCTTGGTGAAGCTTTCTTT.